The sequence of this TCR beta chain was determined in a study of shared clonotypes between healthy human individuals. Trimming took 4 bases from V and 6 from J; bases not matched to a gene: 8. The CDR3 is 15 residues long. CDR1 and CDR2 from the germline V gene are SGHVS and FQNEAQ. A note on this clone: Its target is unknown.

Whole-study findings and limits: Naive CD4 clonotype sharing across four donors was around 5.5%.

Naive-designated CD8 cells lacked CD45RO, were positively enriched for CCR7, and omitted terminally differentiated effector memory CD45RA+ cells. Clones were read by immunoSEQ multiplex PCR, and TCRdb kept only the in-frame ones, dropping some. The table has about 1,900,000 clones, approximately 94% seen once. The receptor was derived from a man between 18 and 29 years old in good health. V and J are TRBV7-8 and TRBJ1-5; TRBD1 matches 8 bases. Material: naive CD8+ T cells sorted from blood. The CDR3 DNA is TGTGCCAGCAGCTCCTCGACAGGGGTTGGTCAGCCCCAGCATTTT. Protein sequence: CASSSSTGVGQPQHF. Together with reference TRBV7-8 and TRBJ1-5, the CDR3 gives the full variable domain: GAGVSQSPRYKVAKRGQDVALRCDPISGHVSLFWYQQALGQGPEFLTYFQNEAQLDKSGLPSDRFFAERPEGSVSTLKIQRTQQEDSAVYLCASSSSTGVGQPQHFGDGTRLSIL.